The 5 T cell receptor beta chains reported below all come from one sample, sequenced in a study of blood T cell repertoires in COVID-19. Measured with immunoSEQ multiplex PCR; TCRdb has only the in-frame clones, and not every one. The top ten clones hold around 6% of a sample with about 80,000 clones, over 65% of them seen once. The sequencing input was peripheral blood. The receptor source for this set is a man aged 50 to 60 with active or convalescent COVID-19.

The chain carries TRBV21-1 and TRBJ2-5; the listed D gene, TRBD1, was not tested against the DNA. TRBV21-1 counts as a pseudogene. The CDR3 loop spans 13 amino acids. CDR3 nucleotides: TGTGCCAGCCGCACAGGGGGCGCCGAGACCCAGTACTTC. This sequence encodes CASRTGGAETQYF.

DNA of the CDR3: TGTGCCAGCAGCAAAGGCCGGAGCGACCACGCCAAAAACATTCAGTACTTC. This gives the protein CASSKGRSDHAKNIQYF. The J gene is TRBJ2-4, the V gene TRBV21-1; TRBD2 was called by the table and not checked on the DNA. TRBV21-1 is labeled a pseudogene. The CDR3 has 17 residues.

The chain carries TRBV19 and TRBJ1-2, with a possible D match to TRBD1 (6 bases). This CDR3 comprises 14 residues. V lost 6 bases and J lost 2, with 13 bases in between. Germline lookup yields CDR1 LNHDA and CDR2 SQIVND (reference sequence). The CDR3 DNA follows: TGTGCCAGTAGGCAGGGGAATGGGAACTATGGCTACACCTTC. Its protein product is CASRQGNGNYGYTF.

The chain joins TRBV5-6 to TRBJ2-5, with TRBD2 matching 8 bases. The CDR3 is made up of 14 amino acids. The germline CDR1 and CDR2 sequences are SGHDT and YYEEEE. Trimming took 1 base from V and 2 from J; bases not matched to a gene: 1. CDR3 nucleotides: TGTGCCAGCAGCTTGCGGGGGGGGCAAGAGACCCAGTACTTC. Its protein product is CASSLRGGQETQYF. Full variable domain (rest looked up from reference TRBV5-6 and TRBJ2-5): DAGVTQSPTHLIKTRGQQVTLRCSPKSGHDTVSWYQQALGQGPQFIFQYYEEEERQRGNFPDRFSGHQFPNYSSELNVNALLLGDSALYLCASSLRGGQETQYFGPGTRLLVL.

This sequence joins TRBV2 and TRBJ2-1, with no clear D. V was pared by 8 bases and J by 9 bases, with 11 bases between. The CDR3 sequence is 11 residues long. Per the germline V gene, CDR1 is SNHLY and CDR2 is FYNNEI. CDR3 in DNA: TGTGCCAGCGATTACTCGGTTGAGCAGTTCTTC. Protein: CASDYSVEQFF.